This TCR beta chain was found in a study of identical twins. Unique molecular identifiers were present on cDNA, and template switching added a universal primer site. One entry per CDR3 protein, called by TCRdb with MiXCR from the 5' RACE reads. The sample contains 500,000 or so distinct CDR3 sequences, over 11% of which appear only once. Trimming stripped 5 bases from V and 4 bases from J, with 15 bases between. CDR3 length equals 15 residues. Germline values: CDR1 MNHEY, CDR2 SMNVEV (reference sequence). The same data also went into a second study, on yellow fever vaccine responses in identical twins.

The chain carries TRBV27 and TRBJ2-1; unclear D gene. Sequenced input: CD4+ T cells sorted from blood. This TCR was recovered from a woman aged 18-29 years in good health. The CDR3: CASSKFLPDYNEQFF. The DNA for the CDR3 is TGTGCCAGCAGTAAATTTTTGCCAGATTACAATGAGCAGTTCTTC.